This T cell receptor beta chain was sequenced during a study of blood T cells in healthy people across ages. General study results and limits: Age showed a roughly linear inverse relationship with TCR beta diversity per million T cells.

This clonotype was counted a few times. Its antigen remains unknown. The authors ran a second PCR of roughly 6 to 12 cycles using a sample-barcoded 5' primer and a J-beta primer mix. Unique molecular identifiers of 12 random nucleotides labeled each cDNA. CDR3-containing paired-end reads numbering at least 2.5 million came from each sample. A single record per CDR3 protein comes from TCRdb applying MiXCR to the 5' RACE reads. The sample carries 550,000 to 800,000 distinct CDR3 sequences, 20% to 25% recorded once. The sample providers were healthy Caucasian people from Russia, aged roughly 6 to 95. Trimming removed 4 bases at V and 2 bases at J, with 9 bases between. Germline lookup yields CDR1 MNHNS and CDR2 SASEGT. There are 14 residues in the CDR3.

The chain has TRBV6-1 and TRBJ1-3; D perhaps matches TRBD1 (5 bases). The receptor comes from a man aged 65 to 85 in good health. Sample: blood. The CDR3 spells CASSVRDAGNTIYF. The CDR3 DNA reads TGTGCCAGCAGTGTCCGGGACGCTGGAAACACCATATATTTT.